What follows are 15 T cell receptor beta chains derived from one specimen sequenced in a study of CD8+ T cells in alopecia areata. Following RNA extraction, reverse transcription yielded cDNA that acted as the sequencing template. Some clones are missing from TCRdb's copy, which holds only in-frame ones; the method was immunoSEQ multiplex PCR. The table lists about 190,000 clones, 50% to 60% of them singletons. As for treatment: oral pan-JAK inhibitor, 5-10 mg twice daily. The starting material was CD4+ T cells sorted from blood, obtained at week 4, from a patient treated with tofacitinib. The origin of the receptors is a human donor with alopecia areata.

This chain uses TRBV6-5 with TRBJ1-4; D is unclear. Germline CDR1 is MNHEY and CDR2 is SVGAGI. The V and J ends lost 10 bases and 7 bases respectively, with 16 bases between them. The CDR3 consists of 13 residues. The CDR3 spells CAISRARGEKLFF. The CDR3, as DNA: TGTGCCATAAGCCGGGCTAGAGGTGAAAAACTGTTTTTT.

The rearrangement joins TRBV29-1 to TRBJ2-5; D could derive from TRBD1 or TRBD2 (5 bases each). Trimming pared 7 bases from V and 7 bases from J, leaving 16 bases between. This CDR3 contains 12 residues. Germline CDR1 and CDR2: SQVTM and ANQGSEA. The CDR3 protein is CSGGDGEGTQYF. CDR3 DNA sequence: TGCAGCGGAGGGGACGGTGAAGGGACCCAGTACTTC.

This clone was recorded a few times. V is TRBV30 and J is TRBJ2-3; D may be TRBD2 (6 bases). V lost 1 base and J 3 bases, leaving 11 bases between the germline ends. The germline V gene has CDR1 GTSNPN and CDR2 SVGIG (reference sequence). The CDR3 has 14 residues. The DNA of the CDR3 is TGTGCCTGGAGTGACAAAGGAGGGACAGATACGCAGTATTTT. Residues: CAWSDKGGTDTQYF.

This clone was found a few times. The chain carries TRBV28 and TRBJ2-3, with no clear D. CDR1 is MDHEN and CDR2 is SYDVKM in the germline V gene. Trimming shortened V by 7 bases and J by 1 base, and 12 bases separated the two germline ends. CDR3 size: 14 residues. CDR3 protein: CASTPQLRTDTQYF. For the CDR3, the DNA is TGTGCCAGCACCCCCCAGCTCCGCACAGATACGCAGTATTTT. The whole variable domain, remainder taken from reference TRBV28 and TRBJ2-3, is DVKVTQSSRYLVKRTGEKVFLECVQDMDHENMFWYRQDPGLGLRLIYFSYDVKMKEKGDIPEGYSVSREKKERFSLILESASTNQTSMYLCASTPQLRTDTQYFGPGTRLTVL.

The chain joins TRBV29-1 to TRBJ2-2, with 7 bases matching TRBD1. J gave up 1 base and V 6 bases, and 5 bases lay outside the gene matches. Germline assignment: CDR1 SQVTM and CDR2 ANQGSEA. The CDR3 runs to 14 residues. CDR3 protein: CSVLTGLNTGELFF. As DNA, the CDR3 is TGCAGCGTGCTGACAGGGTTGAACACCGGGGAGCTGTTTTTT.

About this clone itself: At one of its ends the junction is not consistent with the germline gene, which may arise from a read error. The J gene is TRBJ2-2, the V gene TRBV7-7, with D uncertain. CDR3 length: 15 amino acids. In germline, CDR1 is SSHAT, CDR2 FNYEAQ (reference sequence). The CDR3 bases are TGTGCTAGCAGCTTAATCGGTTTGGGCACCGGGGAGCTGTTTTTT. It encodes CASSLIGLGTGELFF.

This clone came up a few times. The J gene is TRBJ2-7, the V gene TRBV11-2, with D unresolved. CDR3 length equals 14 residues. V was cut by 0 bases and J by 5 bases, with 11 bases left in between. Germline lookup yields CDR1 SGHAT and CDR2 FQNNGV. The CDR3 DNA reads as TGTGCCAGCAGCTTAGAACCTGAAACCCACGAGCAGTACTTC. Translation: CASSLEPETHEQYF.

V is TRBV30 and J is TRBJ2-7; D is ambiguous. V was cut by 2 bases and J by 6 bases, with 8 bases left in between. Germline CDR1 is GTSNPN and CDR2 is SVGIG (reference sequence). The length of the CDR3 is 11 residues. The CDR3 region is CAWSLLREQYF. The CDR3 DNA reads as TGTGCCTGGAGTCTTCTACGCGAGCAGTACTTC.

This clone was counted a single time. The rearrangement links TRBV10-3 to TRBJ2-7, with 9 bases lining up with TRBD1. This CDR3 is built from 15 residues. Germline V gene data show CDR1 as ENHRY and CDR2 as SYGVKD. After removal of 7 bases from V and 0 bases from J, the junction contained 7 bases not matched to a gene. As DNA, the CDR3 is TGTGCCATCAATCATTCGGGACAGGGCTCCTACGAGCAGTACTTC. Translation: CAINHSGQGSYEQYF.

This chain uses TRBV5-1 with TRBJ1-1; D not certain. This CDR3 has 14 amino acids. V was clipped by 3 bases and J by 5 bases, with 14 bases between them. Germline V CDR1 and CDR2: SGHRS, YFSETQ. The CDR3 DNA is TGCGCCAGCAGCTCCTCGGTCGGGTGGACTGAAGCTTTCTTT. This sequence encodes CASSSSVGWTEAFF.

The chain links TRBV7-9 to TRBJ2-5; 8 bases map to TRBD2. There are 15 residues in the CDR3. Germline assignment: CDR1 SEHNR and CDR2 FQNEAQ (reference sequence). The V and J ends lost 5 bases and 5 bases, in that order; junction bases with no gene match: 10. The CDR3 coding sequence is TGTGCCAGCAGCCTTGAAGCGGGAGTCTGGGAGACCCAGTACTTC. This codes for CASSLEAGVWETQYF.

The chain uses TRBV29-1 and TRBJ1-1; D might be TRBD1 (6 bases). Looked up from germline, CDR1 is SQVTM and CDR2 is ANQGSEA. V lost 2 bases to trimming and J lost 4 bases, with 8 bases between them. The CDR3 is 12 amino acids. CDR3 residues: CSVETGITEAFF. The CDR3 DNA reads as TGCAGCGTTGAAACAGGGATCACTGAAGCTTTCTTT.

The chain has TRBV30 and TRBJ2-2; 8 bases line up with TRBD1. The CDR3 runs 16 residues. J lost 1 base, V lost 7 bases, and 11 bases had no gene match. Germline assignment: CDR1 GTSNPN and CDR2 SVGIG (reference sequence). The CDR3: CASTLRTGRNTGELFF. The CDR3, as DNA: TGTGCCTCGACCTTACGGACAGGGAGGAACACCGGGGAGCTGTTTTTT.

DNA of the CDR3: TGTGCCAGCAGTAGGGCTAGCGGTAGGGAGACCCAGTACTTC. Protein: CASSRASGRETQYF. The chain links TRBV27 to TRBJ2-5, with 7 bases that match TRBD2. This CDR3 contains 14 residues. Trimming cost V 5 bases and J 5 bases; bases outside gene matches: 8. The germline V gene encodes CDR1 MNHEY and CDR2 SMNVEV (reference sequence).

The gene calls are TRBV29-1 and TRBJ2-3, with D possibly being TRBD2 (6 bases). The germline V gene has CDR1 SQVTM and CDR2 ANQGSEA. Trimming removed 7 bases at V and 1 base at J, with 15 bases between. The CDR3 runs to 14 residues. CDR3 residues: CSAEGGGGTDTQYF. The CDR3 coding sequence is TGCAGCGCCGAGGGAGGAGGGGGCACAGATACGCAGTATTTT.